This T cell receptor (beta chain) was sequenced in a study of graft-versus-host responses after intestinal transplantation (dated by TCRdb to the early 2020s). For the study in its entirety: The transplants that recipients got were multivisceral, liver-intestinal, or isolated intestinal. Anti-thymocyte globulin induction was given to all recipients, followed by maintenance tacrolimus and steroids for two to four years. Graft-versus-host and host-versus-graft alloreactive T cell clones were tracked in the graft, circulation and bone marrow after intestinal transplantation using bulk TCR-beta CDR3 sequencing. To identify alloreactive clones, pre-transplant mixed lymphocyte reaction products were sequenced and then compared with unstimulated pre-transplant donor and recipient T cells. Of the 20 to 30 intestinal transplant recipients enrolled in the cohort, one of whom was a retransplant, a few patients without pretransplant specimens were excluded. Donor T cell macrochimerism was defined as a peak of at least 4% donor T cells among recipient peripheral blood mononuclear cells. Instead of going to the commercial service, samples from three later patients were sequenced in-house on an Illumina MiSeq and processed with MiXCR. Beyond this particular receptor, the publication reports: High GvH to HvG T cell clonal ratios were observed in the allografts of patients with donor T cell macrochimerism. Early after transplant, peak levels of circulating GvH clones were found to be associated with declines in HvG clones. GvH clones were detected in recipient bone marrow, and some of these GvH clones were observed earlier in ileal mucosa or blood, consistent with an intestinal mucosal origin. The relatively low number and heterogeneity of intestinal transplant patients limited the conclusions.

The time point label of this sample denotes: cells obtained before transplantation from donor or recipient. CD3+CD4+ and CD3+CD8+ populations were FACS-sorted from unstimulated pre-transplant donor and recipient cells taken from spleen or lymph nodes. The library was generated by the immunoSEQ multiplex PCR assay. For most patients, genomic DNA was isolated with the Qiagen DNeasy Blood and Tissue Kit and shipped frozen to Adaptive Biotechnologies for TCR sequencing. Adaptive Biotechnologies carried out high-throughput TCR-beta CDR3 sequencing of genomic DNA for most patients. Per the source publication's procedure: TCR sequencing data were retrieved from Adaptive's ImmunoSEQ software for some 17 patients, whereas a few other patients were processed with MiXCR and VDJtools. To correct CD4 versus CD8 sorting errors, any sequence found in both subsets at a frequency ratio below 5:1 was removed. CDR3 nucleotide sequences shared between donor and recipient were removed because their origin could not be assigned. To count as alloreactive, a clone needed at least 2-fold expansion over unstimulated cells and a minimum CFSE-low frequency of 0.002% (template counts) or 0.001% (read counts). Mappable clones were those detected in sequenced pre-transplant spleen, lymph node, or MLR CFSE-low populations of the donor or recipient. The cumulative frequency of alloreactive clones was calculated as a percentage of all sequences, weighted by copy number. Sourced from immuneACCESS, this table was stored by TCRdb with only in-frame sequences that have V and J called. A share of the clones is absent; for the studies checked, an unresolved V gene accounts for under half, and the remainder has no known explanation. The DNA was the basis for D and trimming; V, J and clone size are from that table. The sample contains about 120,000 clones, just under 95% of them found a single time. More than 0.09% of the sample is in the top ten clones.

This clone appeared a few times. The clone's antigen remains unknown. Base-call qualities are not available, and no considerably larger clone is one nucleotide away. The sample in question was unstimulated CD4+ T cells sorted from spleen or lymph node cells, obtained before intestinal transplant. The receptor was isolated from a human donor who received an intestinal transplant.

The CDR3 amino acid sequence is: CASSIHTGGANEKLFF. The DNA reads TGTGCCAGTAGTATCCACACAGGGGGCGCGAATGAAAAACTGTTTTTT. Recombination joined TRBV19 with TRBJ1-4, and TRBD1 aligns with 9 junction nucleotides. Spanning cysteine to phenylalanine, the CDR3 consists of 16 amino acids. Only the CDR3 portion is preserved as DNA: 48 bases, with reading frame beginning at the first base. V is cut back by 3 bases and J by 5 bases, with 7 bases in the junction unmatched. According to the germline V gene (reference sequence), CDR1 reads LNHDA and CDR2 reads SQIVND.